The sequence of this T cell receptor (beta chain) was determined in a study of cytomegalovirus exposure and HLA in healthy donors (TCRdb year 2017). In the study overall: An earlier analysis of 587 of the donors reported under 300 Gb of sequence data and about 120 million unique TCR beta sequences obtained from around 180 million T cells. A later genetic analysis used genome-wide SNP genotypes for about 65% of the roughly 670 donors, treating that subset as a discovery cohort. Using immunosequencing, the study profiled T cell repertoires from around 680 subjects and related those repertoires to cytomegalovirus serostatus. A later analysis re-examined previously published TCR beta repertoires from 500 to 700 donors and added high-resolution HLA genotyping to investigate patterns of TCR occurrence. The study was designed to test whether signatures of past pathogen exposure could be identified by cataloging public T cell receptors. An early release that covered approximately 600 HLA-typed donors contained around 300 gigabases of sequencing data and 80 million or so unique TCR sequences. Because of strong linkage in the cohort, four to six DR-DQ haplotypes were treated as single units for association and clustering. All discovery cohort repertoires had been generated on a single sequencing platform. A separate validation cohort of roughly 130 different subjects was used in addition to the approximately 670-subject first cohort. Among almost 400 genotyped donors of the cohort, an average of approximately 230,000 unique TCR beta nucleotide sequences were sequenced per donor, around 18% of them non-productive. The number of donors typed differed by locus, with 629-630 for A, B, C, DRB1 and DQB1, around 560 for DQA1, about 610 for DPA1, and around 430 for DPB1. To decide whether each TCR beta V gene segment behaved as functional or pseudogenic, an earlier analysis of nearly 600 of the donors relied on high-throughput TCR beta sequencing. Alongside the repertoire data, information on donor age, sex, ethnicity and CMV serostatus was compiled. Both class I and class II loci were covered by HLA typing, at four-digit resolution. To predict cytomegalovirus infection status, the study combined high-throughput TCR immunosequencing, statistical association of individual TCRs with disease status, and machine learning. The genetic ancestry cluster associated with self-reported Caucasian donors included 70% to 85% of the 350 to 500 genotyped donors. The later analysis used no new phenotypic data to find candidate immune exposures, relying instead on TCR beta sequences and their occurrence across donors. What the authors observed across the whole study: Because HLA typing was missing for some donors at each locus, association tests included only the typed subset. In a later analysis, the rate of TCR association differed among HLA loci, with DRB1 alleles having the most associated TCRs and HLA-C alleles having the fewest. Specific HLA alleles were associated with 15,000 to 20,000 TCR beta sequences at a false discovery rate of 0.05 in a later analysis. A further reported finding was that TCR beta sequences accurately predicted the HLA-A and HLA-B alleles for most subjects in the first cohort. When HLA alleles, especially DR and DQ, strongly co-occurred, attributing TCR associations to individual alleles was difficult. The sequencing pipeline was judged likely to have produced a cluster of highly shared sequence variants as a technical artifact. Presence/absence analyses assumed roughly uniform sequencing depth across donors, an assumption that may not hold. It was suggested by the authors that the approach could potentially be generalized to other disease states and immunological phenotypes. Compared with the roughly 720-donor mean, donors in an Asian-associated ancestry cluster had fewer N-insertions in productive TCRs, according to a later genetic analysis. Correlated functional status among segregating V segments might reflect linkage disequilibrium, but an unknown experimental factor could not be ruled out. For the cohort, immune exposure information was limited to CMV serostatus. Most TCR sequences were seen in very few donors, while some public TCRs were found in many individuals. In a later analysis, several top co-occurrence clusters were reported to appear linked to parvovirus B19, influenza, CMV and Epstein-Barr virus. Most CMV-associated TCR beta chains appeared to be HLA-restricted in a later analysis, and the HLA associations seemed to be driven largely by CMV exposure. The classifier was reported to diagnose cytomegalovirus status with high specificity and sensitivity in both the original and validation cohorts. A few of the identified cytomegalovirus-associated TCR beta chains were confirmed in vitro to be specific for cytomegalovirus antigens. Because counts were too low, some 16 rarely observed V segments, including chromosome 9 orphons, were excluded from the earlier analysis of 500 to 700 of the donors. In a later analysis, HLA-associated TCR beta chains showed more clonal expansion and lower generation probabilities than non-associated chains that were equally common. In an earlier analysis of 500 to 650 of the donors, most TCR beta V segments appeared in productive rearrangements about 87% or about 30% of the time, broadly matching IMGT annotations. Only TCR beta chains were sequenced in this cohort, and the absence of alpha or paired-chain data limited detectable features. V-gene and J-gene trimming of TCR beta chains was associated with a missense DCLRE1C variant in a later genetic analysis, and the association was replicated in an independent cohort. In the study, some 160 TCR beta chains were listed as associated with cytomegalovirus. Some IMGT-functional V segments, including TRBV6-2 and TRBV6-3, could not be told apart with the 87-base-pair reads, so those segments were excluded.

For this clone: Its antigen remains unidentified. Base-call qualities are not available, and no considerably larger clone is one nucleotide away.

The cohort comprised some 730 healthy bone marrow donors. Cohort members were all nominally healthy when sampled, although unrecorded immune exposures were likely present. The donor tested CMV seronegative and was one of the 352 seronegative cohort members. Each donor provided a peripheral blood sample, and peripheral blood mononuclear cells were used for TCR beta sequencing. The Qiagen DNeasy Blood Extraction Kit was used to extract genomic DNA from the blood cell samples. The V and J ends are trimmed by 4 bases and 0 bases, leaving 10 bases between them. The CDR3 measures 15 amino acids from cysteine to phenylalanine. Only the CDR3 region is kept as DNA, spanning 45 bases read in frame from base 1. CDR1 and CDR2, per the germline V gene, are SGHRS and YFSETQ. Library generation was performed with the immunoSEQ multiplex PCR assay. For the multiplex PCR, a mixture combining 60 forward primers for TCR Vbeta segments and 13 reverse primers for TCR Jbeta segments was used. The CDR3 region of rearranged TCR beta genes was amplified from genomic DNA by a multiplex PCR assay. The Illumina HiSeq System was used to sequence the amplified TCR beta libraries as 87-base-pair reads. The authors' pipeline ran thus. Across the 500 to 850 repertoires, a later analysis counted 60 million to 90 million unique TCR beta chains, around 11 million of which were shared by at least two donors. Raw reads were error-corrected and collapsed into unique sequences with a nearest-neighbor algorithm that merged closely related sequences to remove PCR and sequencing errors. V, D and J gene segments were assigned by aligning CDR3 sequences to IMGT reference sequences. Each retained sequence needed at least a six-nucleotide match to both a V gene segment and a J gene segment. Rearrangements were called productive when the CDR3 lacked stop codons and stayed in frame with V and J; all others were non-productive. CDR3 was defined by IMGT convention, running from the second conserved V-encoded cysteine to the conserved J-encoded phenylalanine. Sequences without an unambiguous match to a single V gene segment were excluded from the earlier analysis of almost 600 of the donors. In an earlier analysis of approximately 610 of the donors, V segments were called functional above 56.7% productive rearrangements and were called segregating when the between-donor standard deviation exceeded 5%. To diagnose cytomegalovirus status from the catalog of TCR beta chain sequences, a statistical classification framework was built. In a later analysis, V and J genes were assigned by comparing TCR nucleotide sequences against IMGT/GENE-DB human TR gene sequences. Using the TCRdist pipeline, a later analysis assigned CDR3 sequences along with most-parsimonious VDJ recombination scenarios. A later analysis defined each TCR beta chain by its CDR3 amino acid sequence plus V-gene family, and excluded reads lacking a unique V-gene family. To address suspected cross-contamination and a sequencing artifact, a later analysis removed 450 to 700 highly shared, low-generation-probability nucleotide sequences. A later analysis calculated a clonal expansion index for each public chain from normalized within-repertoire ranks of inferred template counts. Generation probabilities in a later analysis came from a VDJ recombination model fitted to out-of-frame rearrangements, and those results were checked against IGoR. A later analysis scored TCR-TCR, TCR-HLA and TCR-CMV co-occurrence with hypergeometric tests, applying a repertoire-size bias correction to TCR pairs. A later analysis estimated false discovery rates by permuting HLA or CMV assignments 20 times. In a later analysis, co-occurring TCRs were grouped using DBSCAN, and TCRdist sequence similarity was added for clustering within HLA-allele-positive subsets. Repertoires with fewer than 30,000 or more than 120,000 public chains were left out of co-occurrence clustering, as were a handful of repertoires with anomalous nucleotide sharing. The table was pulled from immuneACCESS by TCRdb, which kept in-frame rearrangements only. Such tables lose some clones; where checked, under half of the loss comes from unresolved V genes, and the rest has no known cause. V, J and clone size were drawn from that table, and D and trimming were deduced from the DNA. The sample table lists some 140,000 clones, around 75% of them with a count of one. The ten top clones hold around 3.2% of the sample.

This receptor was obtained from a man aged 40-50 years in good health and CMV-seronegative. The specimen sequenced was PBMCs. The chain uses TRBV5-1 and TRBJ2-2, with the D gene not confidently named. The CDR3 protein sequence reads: CASSTSAANTGELFF. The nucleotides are TGCGCCAGCAGCACGTCCGCAGCGAACACCGGGGAGCTGTTTTTT.